This record looks at one T cell receptor beta chain sequence and its context. The entry originates in a study of T cells in Graves' hyperthyroidism and ophthalmopathy. Study background: Once the initial diagnosis was made, peripheral blood was obtained before any treatment.

RNA transcripts provided the source from which TCR beta CDR3 regions were amplified. Initially, a first-round RT-PCR of the TCR CDR3 employed the HTBI primer set. TCRdb called the multiplex PCR reads again in MiXCR, with one record for every CDR3 protein. This table holds fewer than 750,000 distinct CDR3 sequences, roughly 15% found once. The CDR3 is 18 residues long. Germline V gives CDR1 KGHSH, CDR2 LQKENI. V gave up 6 bases and J gave up 1 base, with 21 bases separating them. The sequence was collected from a woman between 45 and 65 years old with Graves' ophthalmopathy. This chain connects TRBV18 to TRBJ2-2; D possibly matches TRBD1 or TRBD2 (6 bases each). Sequencing was done on a sample of blood. Written as DNA, the CDR3 is TGTGCCAGCTCTCAAAACCCGATCGGGGGCCGGAACACCGGGGAGCTGTTTTTT. Residues: CASSQNPIGGRNTGELFF.